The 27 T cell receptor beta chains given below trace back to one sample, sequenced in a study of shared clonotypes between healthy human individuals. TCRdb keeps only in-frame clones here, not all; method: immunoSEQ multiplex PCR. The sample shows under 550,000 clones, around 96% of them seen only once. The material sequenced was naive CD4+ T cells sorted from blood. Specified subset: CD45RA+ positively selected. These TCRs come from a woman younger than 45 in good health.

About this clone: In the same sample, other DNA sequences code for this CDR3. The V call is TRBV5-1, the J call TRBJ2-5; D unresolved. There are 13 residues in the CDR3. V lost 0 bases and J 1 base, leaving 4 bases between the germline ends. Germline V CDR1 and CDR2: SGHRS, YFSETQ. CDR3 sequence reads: CASSLGVQETQYF. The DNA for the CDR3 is TGCGCCAGCAGCTTGGGGGTCCAAGAGACCCAGTACTTC. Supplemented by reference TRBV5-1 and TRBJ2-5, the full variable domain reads KAGVTQTPRYLIKTRGQQVTLSCSPISGHRSVSWYQQTPGQGLQFLFEYFSETQRNKGNFPGRFSGRQFSNSRSEMNVSTLELGDSALYLCASSLGVQETQYFGPGTRLLVL.

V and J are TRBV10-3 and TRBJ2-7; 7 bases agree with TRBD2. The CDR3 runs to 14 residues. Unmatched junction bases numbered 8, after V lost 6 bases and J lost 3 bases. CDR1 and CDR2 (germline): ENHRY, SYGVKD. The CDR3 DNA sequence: TGTGCCATCAGCCCGCCGGGAGGCGACTACGAGCAGTACTTC. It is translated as CAISPPGGDYEQYF.

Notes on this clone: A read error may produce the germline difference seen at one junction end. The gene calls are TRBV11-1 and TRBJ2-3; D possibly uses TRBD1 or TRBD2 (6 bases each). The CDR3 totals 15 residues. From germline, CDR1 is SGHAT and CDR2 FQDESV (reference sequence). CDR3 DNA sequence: TGTGCCAGCAGATTAGGAGGGGGAGTCTCAGATACGCAGTATTTT. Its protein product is CASRLGGGVSDTQYF.

CDR3 bases: TGTGCCAGCAACAGGATTTTTTCCTACGAGCAGTACTTC. Its protein is CASNRIFSYEQYF. This rearrangement joins TRBV5-5 to TRBJ2-7; TRBD1 might be the D (5 bases). The V gene lost 6 bases and the J gene lost 1 base, with 11 bases spanning the gap. The CDR3 contains 13 residues. Germline lookup yields CDR1 SGHKS and CDR2 YYEKEE (reference sequence).

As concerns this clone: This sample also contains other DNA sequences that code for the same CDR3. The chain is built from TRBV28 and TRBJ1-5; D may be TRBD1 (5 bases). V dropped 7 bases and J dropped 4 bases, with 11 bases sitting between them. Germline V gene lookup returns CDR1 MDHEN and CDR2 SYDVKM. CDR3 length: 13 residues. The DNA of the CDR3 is TGTGCCAGCATCCCTGGGGGGAATCAGCCCCAGCATTTT. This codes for CASIPGGNQPQHF.

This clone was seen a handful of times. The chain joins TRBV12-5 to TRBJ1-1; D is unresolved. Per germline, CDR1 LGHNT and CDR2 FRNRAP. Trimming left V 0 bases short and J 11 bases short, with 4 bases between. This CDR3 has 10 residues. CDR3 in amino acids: CASGLVRAFF. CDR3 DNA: TGTGCTAGTGGTTTGGTTAGGGCTTTCTTT.

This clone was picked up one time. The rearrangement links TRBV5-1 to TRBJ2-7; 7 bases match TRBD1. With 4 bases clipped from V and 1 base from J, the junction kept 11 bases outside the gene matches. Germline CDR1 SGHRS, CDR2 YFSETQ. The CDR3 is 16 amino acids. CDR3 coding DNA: TGCGCCAGCAGCCTCCTAGGGACAGTAAATTCCTACGAGCAGTACTTC. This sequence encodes CASSLLGTVNSYEQYF.

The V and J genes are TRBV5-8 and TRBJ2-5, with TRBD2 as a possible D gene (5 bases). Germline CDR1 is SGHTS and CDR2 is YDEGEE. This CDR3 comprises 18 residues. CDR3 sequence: CATPSGSSTGMYQETQYF. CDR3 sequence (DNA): TGTGCTACCCCGAGTGGGAGCTCTACGGGGATGTACCAAGAGACCCAGTACTTC.

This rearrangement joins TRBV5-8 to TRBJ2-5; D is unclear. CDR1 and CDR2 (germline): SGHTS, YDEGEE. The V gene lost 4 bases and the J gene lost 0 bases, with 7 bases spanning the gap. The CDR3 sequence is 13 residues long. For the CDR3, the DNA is TGTGCCAGCAGCCCGGAATACCAAGAGACCCAGTACTTC. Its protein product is CASSPEYQETQYF.

The CDR3 region is CASSIDPRGSSYEQYF. As DNA, the CDR3 is TGTGCCAGTAGTATAGACCCCAGGGGGTCCTCCTACGAGCAGTACTTC. The genes are TRBV19 and TRBJ2-5; the match to TRBD1 covers 7 bases. The J call may be in error: the DNA end matches TRBJ2-7 better. CDR3 length: 16 residues. CDR1 is LNHDA and CDR2 is SQIVND in the germline V gene (reference sequence).

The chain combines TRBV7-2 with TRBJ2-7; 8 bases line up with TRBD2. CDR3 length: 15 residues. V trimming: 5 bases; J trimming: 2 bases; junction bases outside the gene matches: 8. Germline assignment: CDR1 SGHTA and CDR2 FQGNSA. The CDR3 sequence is CASSQLADATYEQYF. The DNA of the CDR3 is TGTGCCAGCAGCCAACTAGCGGACGCTACCTACGAGCAGTACTTC.

The DNA for the CDR3 is TGTGCCAGCAGCCCGGTCCCGGCCAAAGAGACCCAGTACTTC. Its protein product is CASSPVPAKETQYF. V usage is TRBV11-3 and J usage is TRBJ2-7; D unclear. TRBJ2-5 explains the end of the DNA better; the J call may be wrong. Per the germline V gene, CDR1 is SGHNT and CDR2 is YENEEA. CDR3 length: 14 amino acids.

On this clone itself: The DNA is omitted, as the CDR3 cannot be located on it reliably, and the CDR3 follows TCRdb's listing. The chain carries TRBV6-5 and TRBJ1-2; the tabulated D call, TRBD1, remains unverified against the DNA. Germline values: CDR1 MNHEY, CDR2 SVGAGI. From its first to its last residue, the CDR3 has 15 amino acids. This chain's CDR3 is CASSTSGQLNYGYTF.

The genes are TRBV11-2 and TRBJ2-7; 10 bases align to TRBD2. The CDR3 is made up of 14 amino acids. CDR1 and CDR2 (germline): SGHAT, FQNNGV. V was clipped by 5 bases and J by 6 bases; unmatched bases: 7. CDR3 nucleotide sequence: TGTGCCAGCAGCCGGACTAGCGGAGGTGGCGAGCAGTACTTC. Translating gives CASSRTSGGGEQYF. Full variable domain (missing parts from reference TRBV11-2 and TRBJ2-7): EAGVAQSPRYKIIEKRQSVAFWCNPISGHATLYWYQQILGQGPKLLIQFQNNGVVDDSQLPKDRFSAERLKGVDSTLKIQPAKLEDSAVYLCASSRTSGGGEQYFGPGTRLTVT.

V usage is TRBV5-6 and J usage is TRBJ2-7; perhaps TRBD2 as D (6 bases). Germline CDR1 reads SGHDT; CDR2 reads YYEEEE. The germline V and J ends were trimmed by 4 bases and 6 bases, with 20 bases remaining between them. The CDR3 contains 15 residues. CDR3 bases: TGTGCCAGCAGCCTACTTAGCGGCTCTGTAGGCGAGCAGTACTTC. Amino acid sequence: CASSLLSGSVGEQYF. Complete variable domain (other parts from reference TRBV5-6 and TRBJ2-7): DAGVTQSPTHLIKTRGQQVTLRCSPKSGHDTVSWYQQALGQGPQFIFQYYEEEERQRGNFPDRFSGHQFPNYSSELNVNALLLGDSALYLCASSLLSGSVGEQYFGPGTRLTVT.

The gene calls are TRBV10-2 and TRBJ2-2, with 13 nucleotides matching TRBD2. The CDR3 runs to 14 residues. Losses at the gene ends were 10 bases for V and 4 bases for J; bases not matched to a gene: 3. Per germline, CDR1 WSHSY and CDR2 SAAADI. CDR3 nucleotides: TGCGCCACTCGGACTAGCGGGAGCACCGGGGAGCTGTTTTTT. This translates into CATRTSGSTGELFF.

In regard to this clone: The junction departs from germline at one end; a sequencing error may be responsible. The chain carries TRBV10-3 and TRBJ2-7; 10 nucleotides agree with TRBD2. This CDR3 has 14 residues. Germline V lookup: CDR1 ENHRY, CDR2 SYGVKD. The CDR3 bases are TGTGCCATCAATTCTAGCGGGAGACTCTACGGGCAGTACTTC. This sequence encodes CAINSSGRLYGQYF.

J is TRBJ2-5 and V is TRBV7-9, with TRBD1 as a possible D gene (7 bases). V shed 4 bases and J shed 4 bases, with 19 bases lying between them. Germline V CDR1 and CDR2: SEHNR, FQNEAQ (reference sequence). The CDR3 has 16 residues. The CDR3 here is CASSYRRSQGGETQYF. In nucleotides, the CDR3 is TGTGCCAGCAGCTATAGACGATCTCAGGGGGGAGAGACCCAGTACTTC.

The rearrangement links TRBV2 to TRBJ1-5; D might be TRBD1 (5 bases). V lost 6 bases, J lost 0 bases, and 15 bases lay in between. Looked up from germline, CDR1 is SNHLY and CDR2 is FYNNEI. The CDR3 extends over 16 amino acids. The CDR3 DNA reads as TGTGCCAGCAGAGGGGAAGCGGGCTATAGCAATCAGCCCCAGCATTTT. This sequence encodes CASRGEAGYSNQPQHF.

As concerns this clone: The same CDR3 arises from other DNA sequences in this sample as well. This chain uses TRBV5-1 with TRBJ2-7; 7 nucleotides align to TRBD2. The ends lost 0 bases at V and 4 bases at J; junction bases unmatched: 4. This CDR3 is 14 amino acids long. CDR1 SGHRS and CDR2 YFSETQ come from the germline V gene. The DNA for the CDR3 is TGCGCCAGCAGCTTGGGCGGGAGTTCGTACGAGCAGTACTTC. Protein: CASSLGGSSYEQYF.

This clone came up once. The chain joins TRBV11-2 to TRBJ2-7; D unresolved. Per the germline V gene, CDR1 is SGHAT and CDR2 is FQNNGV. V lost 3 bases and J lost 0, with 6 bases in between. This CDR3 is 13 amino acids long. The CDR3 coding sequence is TGTGCCAGCAGCTTGGACCACTCCTACGAGCAGTACTTC. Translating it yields CASSLDHSYEQYF.

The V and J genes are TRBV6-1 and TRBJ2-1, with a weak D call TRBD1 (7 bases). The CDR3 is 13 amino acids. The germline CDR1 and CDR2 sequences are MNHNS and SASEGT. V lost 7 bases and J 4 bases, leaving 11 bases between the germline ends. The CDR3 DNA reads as TGTGCCAGCATGTCAGGGGGGTACAATGAGCAGTTCTTC. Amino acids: CASMSGGYNEQFF.

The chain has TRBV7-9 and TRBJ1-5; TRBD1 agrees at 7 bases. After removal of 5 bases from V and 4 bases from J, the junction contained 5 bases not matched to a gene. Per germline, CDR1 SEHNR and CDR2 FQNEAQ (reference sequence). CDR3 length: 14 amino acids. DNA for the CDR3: TGTGCCAGCAGCCCGGACAGGCCGAATCAGCCCCAGCATTTT. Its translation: CASSPDRPNQPQHF.

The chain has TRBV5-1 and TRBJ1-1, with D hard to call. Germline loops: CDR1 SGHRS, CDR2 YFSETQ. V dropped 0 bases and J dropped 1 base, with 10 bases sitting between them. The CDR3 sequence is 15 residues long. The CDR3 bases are TGCGCCAGCAGCTTGGATGGGGTCACGAACACTGAAGCTTTCTTT. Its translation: CASSLDGVTNTEAFF.

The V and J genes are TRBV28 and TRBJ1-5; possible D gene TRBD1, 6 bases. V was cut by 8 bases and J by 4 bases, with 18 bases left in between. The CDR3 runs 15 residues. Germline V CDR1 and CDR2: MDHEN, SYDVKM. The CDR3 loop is CASGSPLQGNQPQHF. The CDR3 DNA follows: TGTGCCAGCGGTAGTCCTCTCCAGGGGAATCAGCCCCAGCATTTT.

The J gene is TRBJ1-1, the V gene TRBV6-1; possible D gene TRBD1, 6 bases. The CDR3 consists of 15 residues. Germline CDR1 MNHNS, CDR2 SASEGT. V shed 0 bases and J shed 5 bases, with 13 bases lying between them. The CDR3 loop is CASSEAPGVYTEAFF. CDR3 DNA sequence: TGTGCCAGCAGTGAAGCGCCAGGGGTATATACTGAAGCTTTCTTT.

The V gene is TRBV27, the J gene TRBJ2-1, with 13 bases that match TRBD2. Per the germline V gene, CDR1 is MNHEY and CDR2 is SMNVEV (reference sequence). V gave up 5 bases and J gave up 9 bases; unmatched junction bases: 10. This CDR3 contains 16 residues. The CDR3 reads CASSRWTSGSTGEQFF. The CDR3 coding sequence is TGTGCCAGCAGTCGCTGGACTAGCGGGAGTACAGGTGAGCAGTTCTTC.